Below, 26 T cell receptor beta chains from the same sample are listed, as sequenced in a study of cytomegalovirus exposure and HLA in healthy donors. In the PCR, 60 Vbeta and 13 Jbeta primers were used. Some clones are missing from TCRdb's copy, which holds only in-frame ones; the method was immunoSEQ multiplex PCR. The repertoire holds 95,000 to 150,000 clones, with 75% as singletons. Sequencing was carried out using PBMCs. These TCRs come from a woman in her thirties or forties in good health and CMV-seropositive.

This chain joins TRBV7-3 and TRBJ2-1; TRBD2 matches at 7 bases. J lost 4 bases, V lost 5 bases, and 5 bases had no gene match. The CDR3 runs to 14 residues. The germline gives CDR1 SGHTA, CDR2 FQGTGA. The chain's CDR3 is CASSASSGYNEQFF. DNA for the CDR3: TGTGCCAGCAGCGCATCTAGCGGATACAATGAGCAGTTCTTC.

This chain connects TRBV7-6 to TRBJ2-7; 9 bases line up with TRBD1. Germline-derived CDR1 and CDR2 are SGHVS and FNYEAQ. V lost 2 bases and J lost 5; bases outside the gene matches: 7. This CDR3 contains 15 residues. DNA for the CDR3: TGTGCCAGCAGCTTATCCGGGACAGGGAACCACGAGCAGTACTTC. This gives the protein CASSLSGTGNHEQYF.

The chain has TRBV4-3 and TRBJ1-1; D not resolved. The germline V and J ends were trimmed by 1 base and 4 bases, with 10 bases remaining between them. The CDR3 has 14 amino acids. CDR1 and CDR2 (germline): LGHNA, YSLEER. The CDR3 sequence: CASSQARRSTEAFF. The CDR3 region has the DNA TGCGCCAGCAGCCAAGCGAGAAGGAGCACTGAAGCTTTCTTT.

Notes on this clone: One end of the junction varies from germline; a read error may be responsible. The chain has TRBV7-9 and TRBJ1-2; TRBD1 matches 7 bases. The germline CDR1 and CDR2 sequences are SEHNR and FQNEAQ (reference sequence). The CDR3 runs 15 residues. The CDR3 loop is CSSSNRDSDRNGYTF. CDR3 bases: TGTTCCAGCAGCAACCGGGACAGTGATCGAAATGGCTACACCTTC.

V and J are TRBV9 and TRBJ1-1; TRBD1 might be the D (6 bases). Germline V gives CDR1 SGDLS, CDR2 YYNGEE. This CDR3 spans 14 amino acids. V dropped 0 bases and J dropped 6 bases, with 12 bases sitting between them. CDR3 sequence reads: CASSVGQEVSEAFF. In DNA form, the CDR3 reads TGTGCCAGCAGCGTAGGACAGGAAGTCTCTGAAGCTTTCTTT.

This clone was found a few times. J is TRBJ1-4 and V is TRBV4-3; 7 nucleotides agree with TRBD1. Germline CDR1 LGHNA, CDR2 YSLEER. The CDR3 loop spans 15 amino acids. V was pared by 0 bases and J by 7 bases, with 5 bases of the junction left unmatched. CDR3 sequence (DNA): TGCGCCAGCAGCCAAGATCTCCAGGGGGGTGAAAAACTGTTTTTT. Protein: CASSQDLQGGEKLFF.

In this sample, this clone turned up a few times. V usage is TRBV7-8 and J usage is TRBJ2-7; 12 bases fit TRBD2. CDR1 is SGHVS and CDR2 is FQNEAQ in the germline V gene. CDR3 length equals 16 residues. Trimming took 6 bases from V and 1 from J; bases not matched to a gene: 7. CDR3 in DNA: TGTGCCAGCAGGGATCTAGCGGGGGGGCTGTCCTACGAGCAGTACTTC. Protein sequence: CASRDLAGGLSYEQYF.

CDR3 DNA: TGTGCCAGTAGTCCGCGACAGGGTAACACCGGGGAGCTGTTTTTT. As protein: CASSPRQGNTGELFF. The rearrangement uses TRBV19 and TRBJ2-2; 7 bases match TRBD1. The junction had 5 bases not matched to a gene; V was cut back by 5 bases and J by 2 bases. The CDR3 runs to 15 residues. Germline V lookup: CDR1 LNHDA, CDR2 SQIVND (reference sequence).

A remark on this clone: The junction departs from the called germline gene at one end, perhaps through a read error. The V and J genes are TRBV27 and TRBJ2-7; the match to TRBD1 covers 8 bases. The CDR3 runs 13 residues. Germline V gene sequence: CDR1 MNHEY, CDR2 SMNVEV (reference sequence). The CDR3 region is CASSSPGQELEIF. The CDR3 bases are TGTGCCAGCAGTTCCCCGGGACAGGAGCTAGAGATCTTC.

Regarding this clone: The DNA is left out, because the CDR3 cannot be placed on it with certainty; the CDR3 is given as TCRdb lists it. J is TRBJ2-5 and V is TRBV21-1; the D call of TRBD2 is as the table states it, not checked on the DNA. TRBV21-1 is assigned pseudogene status. The CDR3 sequence runs 15 residues, both termini included. The CDR3 reads CAWVAGGSMEETQYF.

This chain connects TRBV5-1 to TRBJ2-2; 7 positions match TRBD1. V gave up 1 base and J gave up 0 bases; unmatched junction bases: 3. The CDR3 consists of 16 residues. Germline V CDR1 and CDR2: SGHRS, YFSETQ. This CDR3 reads CASSLTGATNTGELFF. CDR3 nucleotides: TGCGCCAGCAGCTTGACAGGGGCCACGAACACCGGGGAGCTGTTTTTT.

The chain recombines TRBV18 with TRBJ2-6; a weak D match, TRBD1 (5 bases). With 0 bases removed from V and 3 bases from J, the gap between germline ends came to 6 bases. CDR3 length: 15 amino acids. CDR1 KGHSH and CDR2 LQKENI come from the germline V gene. CDR3 in amino acids: CASSPPRDGANVLTF. In DNA, the CDR3 is TGTGCCAGCTCACCACCCAGGGATGGGGCCAACGTCCTGACTTTC.

The chain carries TRBV5-1 and TRBJ1-5, with 7 bases lining up with TRBD1. V trimming: 0 bases; J trimming: 6 bases; junction bases outside the gene matches: 6. The germline gives CDR1 SGHRS, CDR2 YFSETQ. The CDR3 loop spans 15 amino acids. The CDR3: CASSLEAGGFQPQHF. In DNA form, the CDR3 reads TGCGCCAGCAGCTTGGAGGCAGGGGGTTTTCAGCCCCAGCATTTT. Variable domain in full (rest from reference TRBV5-1 and TRBJ1-5): KAGVTQTPRYLIKTRGQQVTLSCSPISGHRSVSWYQQTPGQGLQFLFEYFSETQRNKGNFPGRFSGRQFSNSRSEMNVSTLELGDSALYLCASSLEAGGFQPQHFGDGTRLSIL.

The chain joins TRBV7-9 to TRBJ1-1; TRBD1 might be the D (5 bases). Germline V gives CDR1 SEHNR, CDR2 FQNEAQ (reference sequence). The CDR3 is 14 residues long. V was clipped by 6 bases and J by 1 base, with 12 bases between them. The CDR3 DNA reads TGTGCCAGCAGGGACCTAGACAGGAACACTGAAGCTTTCTTT. Translated, it gives CASRDLDRNTEAFF.

The rearrangement uses TRBV6-5 and TRBJ2-1; 7 bases are a match to TRBD1. J gave up 4 bases and V 4 bases, and 1 base lay outside the gene matches. CDR1 and CDR2 from the germline V gene are MNHEY and SVGAGI. There are 13 residues in the CDR3. The CDR3 region has the DNA TGTGCCAGCAGTTGGGGACAGTACAATGAGCAGTTCTTC. Amino acid sequence: CASSWGQYNEQFF.

This chain connects TRBV27 to TRBJ1-2, with 9 positions matching TRBD1. CDR3 length: 14 residues. Germline V lookup: CDR1 MNHEY, CDR2 SMNVEV (reference sequence). J lost 4 bases, V lost 6 bases, and 6 bases had no gene match. The CDR3 region has the DNA TGTGCCAGCAGCTGGGGACAGGGAGGCTATGGCTACACCTTC. The encoded protein is CASSWGQGGYGYTF.

V and J are TRBV6-5 and TRBJ1-1; TRBD1 might be the D (6 bases). Trimming removed 0 bases from V and 2 bases from J, with 7 bases in between. The CDR3 consists of 14 residues. Germline V gives CDR1 MNHEY, CDR2 SVGAGI. The CDR3 bases are TGTGCCAGCAGTTACTCACAGGGAAACACTGAAGCTTTCTTT. The encoded protein is CASSYSQGNTEAFF.

This clone was observed a handful of times. The chain carries TRBV7-3 and TRBJ2-1, with D perhaps TRBD2 (5 bases). V shed 6 bases and J shed 2 bases, with 14 bases lying between them. The CDR3 is 15 residues long. CDR1 SGHTA and CDR2 FQGTGA come from the germline V gene. CDR3 in DNA: TGTGCCAGCAGGGCTATTGGGAGCACCTACAATGAGCAGTTCTTC. Protein: CASRAIGSTYNEQFF.

The chain links TRBV5-4 to TRBJ2-1; 10 nucleotides line up with TRBD2. This CDR3 has 13 amino acids. Germline lookup yields CDR1 SGHNT and CDR2 YYREEE (reference sequence). The trim removed 3 bases at V and 15 bases at J, leaving 9 bases unmatched. For the CDR3, the DNA is TGTGCCAGCAGCTCTGAAATAGCGGGGGGTCTGTTCTTC. Amino acids: CASSSEIAGGLFF.

This clone was counted once. The chain combines TRBV28 with TRBJ2-7; 7 bases are shared with TRBD2. With V trimmed by 9 bases and J by 4 bases, 12 bases remained unmatched. The CDR3 loop spans 14 amino acids. Germline lookup yields CDR1 MDHEN and CDR2 SYDVKM. The CDR3, as DNA: TGTGCCAGTAACATGGCGGGAGCTTGGTACGAGCAGTACTTC. Translating gives CASNMAGAWYEQYF.

The chain combines TRBV4-3 with TRBJ1-1, with TRBD1 identical over 7 bases. V gave up 4 bases and J gave up 8 bases; unmatched junction bases: 10. This CDR3 region has 14 residues. In germline, CDR1 is LGHNA, CDR2 YSLEER. The CDR3 reads CASSPQVSGQEAFF. DNA for the CDR3: TGCGCCAGCAGCCCCCAAGTGTCGGGACAGGAAGCTTTCTTT.

This clone showed up just a few times. The gene calls are TRBV9 and TRBJ1-1; D may be TRBD1 (6 bases). The CDR3 contains 12 residues. V dropped 4 bases and J dropped 7 bases, with 11 bases sitting between them. CDR1 is SGDLS and CDR2 is YYNGEE in the germline V gene. The CDR3 here is CASSPRTVEAFF. The CDR3 nucleotides are TGTGCCAGCAGCCCTAGGACAGTTGAAGCTTTCTTT.

The V call is TRBV27, the J call TRBJ1-1; 8 bases fit TRBD1. Germline V CDR1 and CDR2: MNHEY, SMNVEV (reference sequence). J was trimmed by 4 bases and V by 0 bases; bases with no gene match: 4. This CDR3 spans 15 amino acids. The DNA of the CDR3 is TGTGCCAGCAGTTTATCCGACAGGGGAGGCACTGAAGCTTTCTTT. It translates to CASSLSDRGGTEAFF.

CDR3 DNA sequence: TGTGCCAGCAGTACAGGGTATGAGGGCTACACCTTC. Its protein product is CASSTGYEGYTF. J is TRBJ1-2 and V is TRBV7-2; TRBD1 is a possible D gene (6 bases). Germline CDR1 SGHTA, CDR2 FQGNSA. With 6 bases removed from V and 8 bases from J, the gap between germline ends came to 13 bases. The CDR3 has 12 amino acids.

This clone was recorded a few times. The rearrangement joins TRBV29-1 to TRBJ2-6; no definite D call. The CDR3 has 17 amino acids. CDR1 and CDR2 (germline): SQVTM, ANQGSEA. V was cut by 2 bases and J by 0 bases, with 14 bases left in between. The CDR3 region is CSVEQASSSSGANVLTF. Here the CDR3 DNA reads TGCAGCGTTGAACAGGCCTCCTCGAGCTCTGGGGCCAACGTCCTGACTTTC.

This clone was seen only a few times. In DNA form, the CDR3 reads TGTGCCTGGAGTCCAGGTCGTAATGAAAAACTGTTTTTT. Encoded protein: CAWSPGRNEKLFF. The chain is built from TRBV30 and TRBJ1-4, with D uncertain. The germline CDR1 and CDR2 sequences are GTSNPN and SVGIG (reference sequence). Trimming pared 2 bases from V and 4 bases from J, leaving 8 bases between. The CDR3 is 13 amino acids.